Sequencing of this T cell receptor (beta chain) was carried out in a study of T cells in Graves' hyperthyroidism and ophthalmopathy. Study-level background: Prior to any treatment, at the point of initial diagnosis, peripheral blood was collected.

RNA transcripts gave rise to amplified TCR beta CDR3 regions. The HTBI primer set served for first-round RT-PCR of the TCR CDR3. TCRdb called the multiplex PCR reads again in MiXCR, with one record for every CDR3 protein. The data show 350,000 or so distinct CDR3 sequences, 15% to 20% seen once. This sequence was found in a woman between 50 and 59 years old with Graves' hyperthyroidism. The specimen was blood.

This CDR3 reads CASSQRRDSSPLHF. The CDR3 DNA follows: TGCGCCAGCAGCCAAAGGAGGGATAGTTCACCCCTCCACTTT. The chain couples TRBV4-1 to TRBJ1-6; D is unresolved. The CDR3 runs 14 residues. V dropped 2 bases and J dropped 9 bases, with 11 bases sitting between them. Germline V gene sequence: CDR1 MGHRA, CDR2 YSYEKL.